Listed below are T cell receptor beta chains from one sample, sequenced in a study of shared clonotypes between healthy human individuals. Data came from immunoSEQ multiplex PCR; TCRdb stores just in-frame clones and leaves some out. The sample carries 2,500,000 or so clones, approximately 93% recorded once. The source material was naive CD4+ T cells from PBMCs. Receptors were obtained from a man aged 18 to 30 in good health. Some clones in this sample may be carry-over from other donors' samples. CDR3s include the opening cysteine and the closing phenylalanine or tryptophan. The order of the fields is clone size, D gene, J gene, V gene, CDR3 protein, CDR3 DNA. A D gene is named only where the DNA matches it firmly. Clone size is stated in some rows and not others, as once, few, many or a class when expanded.

size: NA; D: NA; J: TRBJ1-1; V: TRBV20-1; CDR3: CSARAVTEAFF; DNA: TGCAGTGCTAGAGCGGTTACTGAAGCTTTCTTT
size: NA; D: TRBD2; J: TRBJ2-7; V: TRBV27; CDR3: CASSPRLAGSSYEQYF; DNA: TGTGCCAGCAGTCCTCGACTAGCGGGTTCTTCCTACGAGCAGTACTTC
size: NA; D: NA; J: TRBJ1-1; V: TRBV7-9; CDR3: CASSSGQNTEAFF; DNA: TGTGCCAGCAGCTCAGGGCAGAACACTGAAGCTTTCTTT
size: NA; D: TRBD2; J: TRBJ2-2; V: TRBV11-3; CDR3: CASSLAGGTGGELFF; DNA: TGTGCCAGCAGCTTAGCGGGAGGGACTGGCGGGGAGCTGTTTTTT
size: NA; D: TRBD1; J: TRBJ2-5; V: TRBV5-1; CDR3: CASSLRTGGLMETQYF; DNA: TGCGCCAGCAGCCTACGGACAGGGGGCCTCATGGAGACCCAGTACTTC
size: NA; D: NA; J: TRBJ1-5; V: TRBV7-9; CDR3: CASSLGGRGLNQPQHF; DNA: TGTGCCAGCAGCTTAGGGGGAAGGGGTCTCAATCAGCCCCAGCATTTT
size: once; D: NA; J: TRBJ2-7; V: TRBV7-2; CDR3: CASSSPGTYDGEQYF; DNA: TGTGCCAGCAGCTCGCCCGGGACCTACGATGGCGAGCAGTACTTC
size: NA; D: NA; J: TRBJ1-1; V: TRBV29-1; CDR3: CSVAGHTEAFF; DNA: TGCAGCGTTGCTGGGCACACTGAAGCTTTCTTT
size: NA; D: NA; J: TRBJ2-7; V: TRBV6-6; CDR3: CASRERGRGHHEQYF; DNA: TGTGCCAGCAGGGAAAGGGGACGGGGCCATCACGAGCAGTACTTC
size: few; D: NA; J: TRBJ1-1; V: TRBV10-3; CDR3: CAISAGTRTEAFF; DNA: TGTGCCATCAGTGCCGGGACGAGGACTGAAGCTTTCTTT
size: NA; D: NA; J: TRBJ1-5; V: TRBV2; CDR3: CASSETGFNQPQHF; DNA: TGTGCCAGCAGTGAGACAGGCTTCAATCAGCCCCAGCATTTT
size: NA; D: NA; J: TRBJ2-2; V: TRBV7-3; CDR3: CASAPPRTGELFF; DNA: TGTGCCAGCGCTCCCCCTCGGACCGGGGAGCTGTTTTTT
size: NA; D: TRBD2; J: TRBJ2-1; V: TRBV5-4; CDR3: CASSLGREAHNEQFF; DNA: TGTGCCAGCAGCTTAGGGCGGGAGGCCCACAATGAGCAGTTCTTC
size: NA; D: TRBD2; J: TRBJ2-1; V: TRBV15; CDR3: CATSRATLINRGVHSYNEQFF; DNA: TGTGCCACCAGCAGAGCGACTCTCATAAACCGGGGGGTTCACTCTTACAATGAGCAGTTCTTC
size: NA; D: TRBD1; J: TRBJ2-6; V: TRBV5-1; CDR3: CASSPNRGGANVLTF; DNA: TGCGCCAGCAGCCCTAACAGGGGTGGGGCCAACGTCCTGACTTTC
size: NA; D: NA; J: TRBJ1-2; V: TRBV7-2; CDR3: CASSLDRTETF; DNA: TGTGCCAGCAGCTTAGATCGGACAGAGACCTTC
size: NA; D: TRBD2; J: TRBJ2-5; V: TRBV4-1; CDR3: CASSQETSGGYQETQYF; DNA: TGCGCCAGCAGCCAAGAGACTAGCGGGGGATACCAAGAGACCCAGTACTTC
size: NA; D: TRBD1; J: TRBJ1-4; V: TRBV5-4; CDR3: CASSPSAGGYEKLFF; DNA: TGTGCCAGCAGCCCTTCGGCAGGGGGCTATGAAAAACTGTTTTTT
size: NA; D: NA; J: TRBJ1-1; V: TRBV18; CDR3: CASSRYKGMNTEAFF; DNA: TGTGCCAGCTCACGGTACAAAGGGATGAACACTGAAGCTTTCTTT
size: NA; D: NA; J: TRBJ2-2; V: TRBV6-1; CDR3: CASSQGGANTGELFF; DNA: TGTGCCAGCAGTCAGGGGGGCGCGAACACCGGGGAGCTGTTTTTT
size: NA; D: NA; J: TRBJ2-7; V: TRBV19; CDR3: CASSRGPMGAMRSYEQYF; DNA: TGTGCCAGTAGTCGGGGACCCATGGGGGCGATGCGCTCCTACGAGCAGTACTTC
size: NA; D: NA; J: TRBJ2-7; V: TRBV2; CDR3: CASSGQGSGFEQYF; DNA: TGTGCCAGCAGTGGGCAGGGCTCAGGGTTCGAGCAGTACTTC
size: NA; D: TRBD1; J: TRBJ1-4; V: TRBV6-1; CDR3: CASSSDRANEKLFF; DNA: TGTGCCAGCAGCTCGGACAGGGCTAATGAAAAACTGTTTTTT
size: NA; D: NA; J: TRBJ2-5; V: TRBV7-3; CDR3: CASSPRPEETQYF; DNA: TGTGCCAGCAGCCCCAGGCCGGAAGAGACCCAGTACTTC
size: NA; D: TRBD2; J: TRBJ2-1; V: TRBV5-1; CDR3: CASTVKPNSGGIEQFF; DNA: TGCGCCAGCACAGTTAAACCAAATAGCGGGGGAATTGAGCAGTTCTTC
size: NA; D: NA; J: TRBJ1-5; V: TRBV2; CDR3: CASSDRVGQPQHF; DNA: TGTGCCAGCAGTGACAGGGTAGGTCAGCCCCAGCATTTT
size: NA; D: TRBD1; J: TRBJ1-2; V: TRBV5-4; CDR3: CASSLVGEQGAVYGYTF; DNA: TGTGCCAGCAGCTTGGTGGGCGAACAGGGGGCCGTCTATGGCTACACCTTC
size: once; D: TRBD2; J: TRBJ2-2; V: TRBV18; CDR3: CASSHQGLAGNTGELFF; DNA: TGTGCCAGCTCACATCAGGGACTAGCGGGAAACACCGGGGAGCTGTTTTTT
size: NA; D: NA; J: TRBJ1-4; V: TRBV6-1; CDR3: CASMTTGRNWEKLFF; DNA: TGTGCCAGCATGACAACAGGGAGGAATTGGGAAAAACTGTTTTTT
size: once; D: NA; J: TRBJ2-5; V: TRBV18; CDR3: CASSPGEGQETQYF; DNA: TGTGCCAGCTCACCTGGAGAGGGGCAAGAGACCCAGTACTTC
size: NA; D: NA; J: TRBJ1-2; V: TRBV7-2; CDR3: CASSGRGNYGYTF; DNA: TGTGCCAGCAGCGGCAGGGGTAACTATGGCTACACCTTC
size: NA; D: NA; J: TRBJ2-7; V: TRBV7-9; CDR3: CASSLGRGYEQYF; DNA: TGTGCCAGCAGCTTGGGCCGTGGATACGAGCAGTACTTC
size: NA; D: TRBD2; J: TRBJ2-3; V: TRBV7-3; CDR3: CASSFSSGSTDTQYF; DNA: TGTGCCAGCAGCTTTTCTAGCGGGAGCACAGATACGCAGTATTTT
size: NA; D: NA; J: TRBJ1-3; V: TRBV7-2; CDR3: CASRLLHSGNTIYF; DNA: TGTGCCAGCAGACTACTTCACTCTGGAAACACCATATATTTT
size: NA; D: NA; J: TRBJ2-7; V: TRBV5-5; CDR3: CASSFDRARTTYEQYF; DNA: TGTGCCAGCAGCTTCGATCGGGCTAGGACAACCTACGAGCAGTACTTC
size: NA; D: NA; J: TRBJ2-3; V: TRBV5-1; CDR3: CASSDPGSTDTQYF; DNA: TGCGCCAGCAGCGACCCGGGGAGCACAGATACGCAGTATTTT
size: NA; D: NA; J: TRBJ2-5; V: TRBV6-6; CDR3: CASSYGPGQETQYF; DNA: TGTGCCAGCAGTTACGGGCCCGGGCAAGAGACCCAGTACTTC
size: NA; D: NA; J: TRBJ1-2; V: TRBV10-3; CDR3: CAITPDGQAYGYTF; DNA: TGTGCCATCACCCCCGACGGCCAGGCCTATGGCTACACCTTC
size: NA; D: TRBD1; J: TRBJ2-7; V: TRBV6-5; CDR3: CASSYARDRAPYEQYF; DNA: TGTGCCAGCAGTTACGCCCGGGACAGGGCCCCATACGAGCAGTACTTC
size: NA; D: TRBD1; J: TRBJ2-4; V: TRBV7-9; CDR3: CASSKGTGVFQYF; DNA: TGTGCCAGCAGCAAAGGGACAGGGGTCTTTCAGTACTTC